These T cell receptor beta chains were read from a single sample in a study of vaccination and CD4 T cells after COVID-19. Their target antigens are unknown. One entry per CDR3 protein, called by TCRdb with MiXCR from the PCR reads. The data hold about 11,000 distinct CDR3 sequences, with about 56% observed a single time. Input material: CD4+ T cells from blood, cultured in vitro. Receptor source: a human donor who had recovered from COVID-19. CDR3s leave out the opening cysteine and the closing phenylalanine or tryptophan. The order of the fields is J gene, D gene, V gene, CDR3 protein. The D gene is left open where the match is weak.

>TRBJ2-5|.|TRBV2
ASGTVQETQY
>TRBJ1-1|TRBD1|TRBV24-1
ATSDSRTGGINEAF
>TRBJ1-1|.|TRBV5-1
ASSLEVPPAEAF
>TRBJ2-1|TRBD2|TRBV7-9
ASSFLGTSSYNEQF
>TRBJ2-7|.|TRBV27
ASSPWGGGFSYEQY
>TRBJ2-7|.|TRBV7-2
ASSLAVAGGRGYEQY
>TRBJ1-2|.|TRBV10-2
ASSEAGFDTTTGYGYT
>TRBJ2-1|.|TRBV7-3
ASSSNSPVLGNEQF
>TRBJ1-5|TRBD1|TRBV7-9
ASSLSGGNGNQPQH
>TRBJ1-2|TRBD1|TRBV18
ASSPGTGGGNYGYT
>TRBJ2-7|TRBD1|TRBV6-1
ASTPGTASSYEQY
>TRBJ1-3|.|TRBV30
AWSRQGYSGNTIY
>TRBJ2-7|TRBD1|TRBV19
ASSKVAGGDYEQY
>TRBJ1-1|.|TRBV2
ASSTTGYTEAF
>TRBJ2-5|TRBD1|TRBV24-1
ATSDHGTEQETQY
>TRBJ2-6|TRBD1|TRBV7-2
ASSPQGAGANVLT
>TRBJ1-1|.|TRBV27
ASPYAF
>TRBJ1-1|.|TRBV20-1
SARRAGVTEAF
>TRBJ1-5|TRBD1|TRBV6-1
ASSPLVTGRNQPQH
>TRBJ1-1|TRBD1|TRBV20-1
SAGDRPSEAF
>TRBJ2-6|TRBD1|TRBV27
ASSPYWTGVSSGANVLT
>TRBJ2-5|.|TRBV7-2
ASSPGQETQY
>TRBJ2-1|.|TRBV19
ASSIGPGNEQF
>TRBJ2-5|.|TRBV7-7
ASSLVGGGQETQY
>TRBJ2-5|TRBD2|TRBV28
ASSSRAGAGETQY
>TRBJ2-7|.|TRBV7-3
ASSLTGGVKSSEQY
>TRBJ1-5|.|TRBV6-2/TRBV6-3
ASSYSGYSNQPQH
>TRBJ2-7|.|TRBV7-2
ASSLARRDVY
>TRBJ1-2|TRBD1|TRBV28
ASSLLGTGNYGYT
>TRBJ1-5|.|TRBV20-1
SARRGNQPQH
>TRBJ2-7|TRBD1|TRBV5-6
ASSLAIGTGTYEQY
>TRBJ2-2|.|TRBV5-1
ASSLSQGGTGELF
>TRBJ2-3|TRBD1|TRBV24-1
ATSRARGQGADTQY
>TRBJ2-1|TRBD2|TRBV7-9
ASSLVNLAEEDEQF
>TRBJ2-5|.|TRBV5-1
ASSYGVPGRETQY
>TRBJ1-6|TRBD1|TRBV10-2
ASSEGSRGRGSPLH
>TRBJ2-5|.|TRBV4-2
ASSQETQY
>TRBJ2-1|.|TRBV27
ASSPKGPGHSYNEQF
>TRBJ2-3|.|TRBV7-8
ASSLRRAGLSTDTQY
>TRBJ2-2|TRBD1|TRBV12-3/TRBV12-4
ASSLMPSTGPTGELF
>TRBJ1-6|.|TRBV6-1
ASSASGQGSYNSPLH
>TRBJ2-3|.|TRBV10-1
ASSEARLDTQY
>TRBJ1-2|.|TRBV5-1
ASSVTVGGSYGYT
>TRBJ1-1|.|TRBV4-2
ASSLRMERNTEAF
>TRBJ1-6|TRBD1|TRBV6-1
ASRGQGDSGANSPLH
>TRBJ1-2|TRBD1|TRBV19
ASSPDRGQDGYT
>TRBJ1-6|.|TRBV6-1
ASADGGNSPLH
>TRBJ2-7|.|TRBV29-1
SVGRGQTDEQY
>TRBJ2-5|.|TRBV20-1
SARKGANQETQY
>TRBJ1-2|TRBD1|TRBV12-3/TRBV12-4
ASTSSGGGGYGYT
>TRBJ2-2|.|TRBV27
ASSFSGGTNTGELF
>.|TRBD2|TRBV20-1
SAATSGGARSNIQY